This T cell receptor (beta chain) was sequenced in a study of long-term antiretroviral therapy in people with HIV. General study findings and limits: An increase in diversity followed ART, yet levels stayed below transplant donor controls. Viral resistance, ART adherence and therapy changes all lacked available data.

Note on this clone: The antigen remains unidentified.

With survey level as its setting, the immunoSEQ assay was v3.0. Produced via immunoSEQ multiplex PCR; TCRdb's table is partial and in-frame only. The sample consists of roughly 12,000 clones, around 79% of them appearing once. After removal of 5 bases from V and 0 bases from J, the junction contained 2 bases not matched to a gene. Germline V gives CDR1 KGHSH, CDR2 LQKENI. CDR3 size: 15 residues. At least two post-ART and at least one pre-ART PBMC sample were available for each donor. Specimen: unsorted PBMCs, collected 0.8 years before starting antiretroviral therapy. The chain combines TRBV18 with TRBJ2-5; 11 nucleotides match TRBD2. The receptor was derived from a woman in her forties with HIV. The CDR3 DNA follows: TGTGCCAGCTCAGGACTAGCGGGCAACCAAGAGACCCAGTACTTC. Its translation is CASSGLAGNQETQYF.